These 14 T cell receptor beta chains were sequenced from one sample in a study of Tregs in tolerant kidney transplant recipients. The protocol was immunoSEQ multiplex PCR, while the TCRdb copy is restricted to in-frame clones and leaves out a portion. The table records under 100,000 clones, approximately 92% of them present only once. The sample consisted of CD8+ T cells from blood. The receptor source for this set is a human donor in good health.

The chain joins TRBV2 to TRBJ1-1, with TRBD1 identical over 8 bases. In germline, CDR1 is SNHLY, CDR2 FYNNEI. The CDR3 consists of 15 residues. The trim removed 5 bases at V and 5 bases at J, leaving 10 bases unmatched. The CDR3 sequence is CASSYYQGAVTEAFF. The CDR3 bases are TGTGCCAGCAGTTACTATCAGGGGGCCGTTACTGAAGCTTTCTTT.

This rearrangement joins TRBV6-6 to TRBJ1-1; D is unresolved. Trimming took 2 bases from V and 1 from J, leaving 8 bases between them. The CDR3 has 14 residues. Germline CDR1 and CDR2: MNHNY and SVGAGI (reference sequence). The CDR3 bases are TGTGCCAGCAGTTACGCCGAGGGGAACACTGAAGCTTTCTTT. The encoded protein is CASSYAEGNTEAFF.

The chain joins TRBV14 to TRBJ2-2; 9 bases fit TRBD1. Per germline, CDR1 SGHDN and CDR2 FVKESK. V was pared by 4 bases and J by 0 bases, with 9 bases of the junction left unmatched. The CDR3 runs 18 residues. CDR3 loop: CASSRFFTGGSNTGELFF. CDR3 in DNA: TGTGCCAGCAGCCGTTTCTTTACAGGGGGCTCGAACACCGGGGAGCTGTTTTTT.

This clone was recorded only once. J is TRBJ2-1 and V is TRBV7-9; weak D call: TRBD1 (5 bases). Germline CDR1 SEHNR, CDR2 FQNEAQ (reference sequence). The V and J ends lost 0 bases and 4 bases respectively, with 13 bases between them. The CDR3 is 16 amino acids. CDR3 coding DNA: TGTGCCAGCAGCTTAGCGCAGGGTGATGCGTACAATGAGCAGTTCTTC. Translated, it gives CASSLAQGDAYNEQFF.

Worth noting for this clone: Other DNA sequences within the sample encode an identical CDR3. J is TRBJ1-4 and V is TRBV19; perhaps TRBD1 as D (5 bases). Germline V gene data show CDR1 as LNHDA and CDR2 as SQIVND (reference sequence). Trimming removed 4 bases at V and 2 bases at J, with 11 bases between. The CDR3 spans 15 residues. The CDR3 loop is CASSTGTATNEKLFF. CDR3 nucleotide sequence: TGTGCCAGTAGTACCGGGACCGCGACTAATGAAAAACTGTTTTTT.

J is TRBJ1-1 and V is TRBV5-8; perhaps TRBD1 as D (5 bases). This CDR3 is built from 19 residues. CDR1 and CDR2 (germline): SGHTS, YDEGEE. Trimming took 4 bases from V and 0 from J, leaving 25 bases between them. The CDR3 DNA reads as TGTGCCAGCAGCCCCCGACTTGAGGAGACAGCTTCAATGAACACTGAAGCTTTCTTT. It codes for CASSPRLEETASMNTEAFF.

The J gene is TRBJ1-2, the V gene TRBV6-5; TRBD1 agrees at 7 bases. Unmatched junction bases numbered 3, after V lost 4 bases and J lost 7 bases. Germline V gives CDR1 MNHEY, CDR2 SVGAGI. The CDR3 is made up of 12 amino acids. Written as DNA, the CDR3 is TGTGCCAGCAGTTTACAGGGGCTTGGCTACACCTTC. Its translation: CASSLQGLGYTF.

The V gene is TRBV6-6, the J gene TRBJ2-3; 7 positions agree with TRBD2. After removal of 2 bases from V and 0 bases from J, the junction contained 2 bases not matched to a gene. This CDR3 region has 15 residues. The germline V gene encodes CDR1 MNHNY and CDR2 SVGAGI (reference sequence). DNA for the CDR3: TGTGCCAGCAGTTACGGGCGGGAGAGCACAGATACGCAGTATTTT. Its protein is CASSYGRESTDTQYF.

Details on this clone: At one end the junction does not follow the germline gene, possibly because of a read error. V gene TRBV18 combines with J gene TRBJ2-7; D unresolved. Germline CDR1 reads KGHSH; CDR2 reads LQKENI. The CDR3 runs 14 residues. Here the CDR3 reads CASSPPRGSHEQYF. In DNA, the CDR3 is TGTGCCAGCTCACCACCGAGAGGCTCCCACGAGCAGTACTTC.

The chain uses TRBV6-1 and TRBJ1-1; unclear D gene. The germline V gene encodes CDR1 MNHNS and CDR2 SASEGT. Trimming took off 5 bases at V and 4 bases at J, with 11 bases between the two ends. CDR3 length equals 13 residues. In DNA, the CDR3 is TGTGCCAGCAGTCCAACCGAACTCACTGAAGCTTTCTTT. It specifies CASSPTELTEAFF.

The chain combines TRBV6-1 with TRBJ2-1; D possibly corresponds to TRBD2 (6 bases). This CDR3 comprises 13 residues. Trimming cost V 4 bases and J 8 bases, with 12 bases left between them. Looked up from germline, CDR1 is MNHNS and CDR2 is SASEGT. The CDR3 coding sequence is TGTGCCAGCAGTGGAAGACTAGTCGATGAGCAGTTCTTC. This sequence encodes CASSGRLVDEQFF.

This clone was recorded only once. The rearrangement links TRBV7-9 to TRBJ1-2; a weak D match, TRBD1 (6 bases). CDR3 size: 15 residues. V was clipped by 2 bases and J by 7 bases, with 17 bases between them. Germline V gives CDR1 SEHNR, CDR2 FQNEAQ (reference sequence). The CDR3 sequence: CASSLPVGGAPGYTF. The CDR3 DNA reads TGTGCCAGCAGCTTACCCGTTGGGGGGGCGCCTGGCTACACCTTC. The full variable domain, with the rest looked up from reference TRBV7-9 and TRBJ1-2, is DTGVSQNPRHKITKRGQNVTFRCDPISEHNRLYWYRQTLGQGPEFLTYFQNEAQLEKSRLLSDRFSAERPKGSFSTLEIQRTEQGDSAMYLCASSLPVGGAPGYTFGSGTRLTVV.

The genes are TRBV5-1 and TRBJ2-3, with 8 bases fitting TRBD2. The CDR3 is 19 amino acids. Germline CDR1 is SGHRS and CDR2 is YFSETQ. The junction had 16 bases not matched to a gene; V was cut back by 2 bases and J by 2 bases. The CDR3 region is CASSLVIGIAGRDTDTQYF. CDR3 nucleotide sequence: TGCGCCAGCAGCTTAGTCATCGGGATAGCCGGGAGGGACACAGATACGCAGTATTTT.

The CDR3 reads CASSPGTGGAKGANVLTF. The DNA for the CDR3 is TGTGCCAGCAGCCCAGGGACAGGGGGCGCGAAAGGGGCCAACGTCCTGACTTTC. This chain joins TRBV7-9 and TRBJ2-6; 12 bases fit TRBD1. This CDR3 spans 18 amino acids. Trimming removed 5 bases from V and 4 bases from J; junction bases left unmatched: 9. The germline gives CDR1 SEHNR, CDR2 FQNEAQ (reference sequence).